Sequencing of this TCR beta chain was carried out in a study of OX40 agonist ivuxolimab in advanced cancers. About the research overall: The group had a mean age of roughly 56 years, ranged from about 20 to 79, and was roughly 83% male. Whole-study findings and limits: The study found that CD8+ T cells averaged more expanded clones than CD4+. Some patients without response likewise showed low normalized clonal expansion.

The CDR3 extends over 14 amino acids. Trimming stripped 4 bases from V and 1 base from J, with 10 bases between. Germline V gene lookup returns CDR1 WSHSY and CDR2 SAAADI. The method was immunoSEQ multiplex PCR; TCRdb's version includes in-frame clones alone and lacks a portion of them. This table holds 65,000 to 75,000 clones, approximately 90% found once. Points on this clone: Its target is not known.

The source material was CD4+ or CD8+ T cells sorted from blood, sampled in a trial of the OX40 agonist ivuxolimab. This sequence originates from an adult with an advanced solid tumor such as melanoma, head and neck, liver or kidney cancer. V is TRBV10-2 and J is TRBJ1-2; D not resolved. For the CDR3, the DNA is TGCGCCAGCAGTGTTTCTACGCTTAACTATGGCTACACCTTC. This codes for CASSVSTLNYGYTF.